Sequencing of this TCR beta chain was carried out in a study of a mutant IDH1 vaccine in newly diagnosed glioma. A word on this clone: Its specificity is unknown.

Study outcomes and limitations: Around 93% of patients showed vaccine-induced immune responses across multiple MHC alleles.

Profiled with immunoSEQ multiplex PCR; TCRdb holds only in-frame clones, not every one. Among about 37,000 clones listed, roughly four fifths were seen once. The germline CDR1 and CDR2 sequences are GTSNPN and SVGIG (reference sequence). The CDR3 has 14 residues. Deletions cut 0 bases from V and 5 bases from J, with 13 bases between. The time point: week 5, during vaccination. All doses held 300 ug of mutant IDH1 20-mer peptide, with topical imiquimod. The source is a man under 40 with glioma. The V gene is TRBV30, the J gene TRBJ1-1; D is perhaps TRBD1 (6 bases). Material: PBMCs, obtained from a glioma patient whose treatment included an IDH1 peptide vaccine. CDR3 sequence: CAWSVGGARTEAFF. In DNA, the CDR3 is TGTGCCTGGAGTGTGGGGGGGGCGCGGACTGAAGCTTTCTTT.